The clone carrying this TCR beta chain was picked up many times. What it binds is unknown. This sample is part of a study of T cells after yellow fever vaccination. TCRdb reanalysed the 5' RACE reads using MiXCR and keeps one entry per CDR3 protein. The sample has under 150,000 distinct CDR3 sequences, 6.5% to 8.5% seen once. General study findings and limits: The secondary response was weaker, and its peak arrived faster, on day 5 versus 15. The booster response re-showed most primary clones: approximately 97% CD4, roughly 91% CD8. Clonotypes appearing in both CD4 and CD8 compartments existed, and their share was small.

This clonotype originated in a man between 25 and 39 years old who received the YFV17D yellow fever vaccine. This specimen was CD4+ T cells sorted from PBMCs, taken 5 days after the yellow fever booster vaccination.

CDR3 in DNA: TGTGCCAGCAGCCTCCTTGGACAGGGGATCTATGGCTACACCTTC. Its protein product is CASSLLGQGIYGYTF. The chain carries TRBV5-5 and TRBJ1-2; TRBD1 matches at 9 bases. CDR1 and CDR2 (germline): SGHKS, YYEKEE (reference sequence). V gave up 4 bases and J gave up 4 bases; unmatched junction bases: 8. The CDR3 is made up of 15 amino acids.